These 8 T cell receptor beta chains were sequenced from one sample in a study of vaccination and CD4 T cells after COVID-19. Treatment: roughly ten-day PBMC culture with coronavirus spike peptide pools or control peptides (ViraFEST assay). The Oncomine TCR Beta short-read assay sequenced DNA from cultured CD4+ T cells. From the PCR reads, TCRdb called clonotypes with MiXCR, one entry per CDR3 protein. Of about 14,000 distinct CDR3 sequences listed, more than 25% are singletons. Their cognate antigens are unknown. Sequenced sample: cultured CD4+ T cells from blood. Every receptor here comes from a human donor with COVID-19.

The chain combines TRBV30 with TRBJ2-3, with D possibly being TRBD1 or TRBD2 (7 bases each). Germline CDR1 is GTSNPN and CDR2 is SVGIG (reference sequence). V lost 4 bases to trimming and J lost 3 bases, with 14 bases between them. This CDR3 contains 14 residues. CDR3 in amino acids: CAWTQGGPTDTQYF. The CDR3 region has the DNA TGTGCCTGGACCCAGGGGGGGCCTACAGATACGCAGTATTTT.

This clonotype appeared a few times. The chain uses TRBV6-4 and TRBJ2-2; tentative D call: TRBD2 (5 bases). Trimming stripped 6 bases from V and 6 bases from J, with 14 bases between. The CDR3 loop spans 14 amino acids. Germline lookup yields CDR1 MRHNA and CDR2 SNTAGT. CDR3: CASSQKSGSGELFF. The DNA of the CDR3 is TGTGCCAGCAGCCAAAAGAGCGGTTCCGGGGAGCTGTTTTTT.

The gene calls are TRBV18 and TRBJ1-2; TRBD1 matches at 8 bases. Germline trimming cut 3 bases from V and 7 bases from J; bases unmatched to any gene: 10. The CDR3 has 15 residues. Germline CDR1 is KGHSH and CDR2 is LQKENI. CDR3 loop: CASSPGGQGAFGYTF. CDR3 nucleotide sequence: TGTGCCAGCTCACCCGGGGGTCAGGGGGCGTTTGGCTACACCTTC.

Only a few counts were recorded for this clonotype. The chain combines TRBV4-1 with TRBJ2-3; tentatively, D is TRBD2 (5 bases). CDR1 is MGHRA, CDR2 YSYEKL, per germline. This CDR3 contains 16 residues. The V and J ends lost 0 bases and 6 bases respectively, with 16 bases between them. CDR3 bases: TGCGCCAGCAGCCAAGAGGAGGTACGGCTTCAGGATACGCAGTATTTT. Protein: CASSQEEVRLQDTQYF.

V and J are TRBV29-1 and TRBJ2-5; D is undetermined. The CDR3 contains 13 residues. The germline V gene has CDR1 SQVTM and CDR2 ANQGSEA. Trimming left V 5 bases short and J 4 bases short, with 14 bases between. As DNA, the CDR3 is TGCAGCGTTCTAAGGGCTTGGGGAGAGACCCAGTACTTC. Its protein product is CSVLRAWGETQYF.

This chain joins TRBV20-1 and TRBJ2-7; D not certain. Germline V gives CDR1 DFQATT, CDR2 SNEGSKA (reference sequence). The CDR3 is made up of 11 amino acids. V shed 5 bases and J shed 5 bases, with 10 bases lying between them. For the CDR3, the DNA is TGCAGTGCTCATTACGACCACGAGCAGTACTTC. This encodes CSAHYDHEQYF.

V is TRBV5-1 and J is TRBJ2-1; D is unresolved. CDR1 SGHRS and CDR2 YFSETQ come from the germline V gene. The CDR3 consists of 14 residues. The V gene lost 0 bases and the J gene lost 6 bases, with 10 bases spanning the gap. The CDR3 DNA reads TGCGCCAGCAGCTTGGGAGACGCCGTCAATGAGCAGTTCTTC. Translation gives CASSLGDAVNEQFF.

This rearrangement joins TRBV6-2 or TRBV6-3 to TRBJ1-1; 7 nucleotides align to TRBD1. The length of the CDR3 is 15 residues. Per germline, CDR1 MNHEY and CDR2 SVGEGT. Trimming removed 6 bases from V and 0 bases from J; junction bases left unmatched: 7. The CDR3 sequence is CASRRGQTMNTEAFF. In DNA form, the CDR3 reads TGTGCCAGCAGACGGGGACAGACGATGAACACTGAAGCTTTCTTT.